The 19 T cell receptor beta chains in this list originate from one sample, sequenced in a study of T-cell memory formation after mild COVID-19 (dated by TCRdb to 2020 to 2022). Libraries were made using 5' RACE. The run used an Illumina NovaSeq 6000. TCRdb reprocessed the public reads (quality trimming at Q25 with fastp, clone calling with MiXCR) and kept in-frame beta chains. For every CDR3 protein sequence, its rows merge into one entry that carries the most common genes and DNA. The sample table shows under 300,000 distinct CDR3 sequences, and more than 15% are seen once. The ten largest clones take up approximately 22% of the sample. The specimen sequenced was PBMCs or a T cell subset sorted from them (not recorded which). The receptor source for this set is a man between 18 and 29 years old who had mild COVID-19 (a few samples of this study predate the infection). The sample titles of this study are shuffled in the database, so cell type and time point are left out; the donor was told from shared clones.

This clonotype was found a few times. The chain carries TRBV3-2 and TRBJ2-7; the table gives TRBD2 as D, unverified against the DNA. TRBV3-2 is described as a pseudogene. The CDR3 is 17 amino acids. The CDR3, as DNA: TGTGCCAGCAGCCAGGTCCCTCCCCGGCGTGAGACCTACGAGCAGTACGTC. Amino acid sequence: CASSQVPPRRETYEQYV.

V gene TRBV2 combines with J gene TRBJ1-6; D unresolved. The V end was cut by 7 bases, the J end by 10 bases, with 14 bases between. CDR3 length equals 13 residues. The V gene's germline CDR1 is SNHLY and CDR2 FYNNEI. The CDR3 DNA follows: TGTGCCAGCATGGAGCAGAATATATCACCCCTCCACTTT. It specifies CASMEQNISPLHF. The entire variable domain, with the rest obtained from reference TRBV2 and TRBJ1-6, is as follows: EPEVTQTPSHQVTQMGQEVILRCVPISNHLYFYWYRQILGQKVEFLVSFYNNEISEKSEIFDDQFSVERPDGSNFTLKIRSTKLEDSAMYFCASMEQNISPLHFGNGTRLTVT.

This clonotype has a handful of counts. This chain joins TRBV7-2 and TRBJ2-1, with TRBD2 identical over 8 bases. The CDR3 has 14 residues. J lost 8 bases, V lost 4 bases, and 7 bases had no gene match. Germline assignment: CDR1 SGHTA and CDR2 FQGNSA. The CDR3 spells CASSWTSSGYEQFF. Written as DNA, the CDR3 is TGTGCCAGCAGCTGGACTAGCTCGGGCTATGAGCAGTTCTTC.

The CDR3, as DNA: TGCGCCAGCAGCCCGCGGGGGGGGCCATTCGGCTCCTACAATGAGCAGTTCTTC. As protein: CASSPRGGPFGSYNEQFF. V usage is TRBV4-3 and J usage is TRBJ2-1; 9 nucleotides agree with TRBD2. This CDR3 is built from 18 residues. V gave up 4 bases and J gave up 0 bases; unmatched junction bases: 10. Germline CDR1 reads LGHNA; CDR2 reads YSLEER.

V and J are TRBV29-1 and TRBJ1-1, with a possible D match to TRBD1 (5 bases). Germline V lookup: CDR1 SQVTM, CDR2 ANQGSEA. This CDR3 has 14 residues. V was trimmed by 4 bases and J by 4 bases, leaving 16 bases between them. CDR3 coding DNA: TGCAGCGTTGTCGCTGGGGGGGTCAGCACTGAAGCTTTCTTT. This encodes CSVVAGGVSTEAFF.

The CDR3 DNA reads TGCGCCAGCAGCCAAGAATGGGGGTGGAAGGGCTACACCTTC. Encoded protein: CASSQEWGWKGYTF. J is TRBJ1-2 and V is TRBV4-3, with D maybe TRBD1 (5 bases). CDR1 and CDR2 from the germline V gene are LGHNA and YSLEER. This CDR3 has 14 residues. Trimming removed 0 bases from V and 8 bases from J, with 13 bases in between.

This clonotype was picked up a small number of times. This sequence joins TRBV7-6 and TRBJ2-1; D possibly uses TRBD1 or TRBD2 (5 bases each). The V gene lost 1 base and the J gene lost 8 bases, with 12 bases spanning the gap. The CDR3 sequence is 14 residues long. Germline loops: CDR1 SGHVS, CDR2 FNYEAQ. The CDR3, as DNA: TGTGCCAGCAGCTTAGGCCGGGGCAGGGATGAGCAGTTCTTC. Translation gives CASSLGRGRDEQFF.

The rearrangement links TRBV2 to TRBJ2-2; D might be TRBD1 (5 bases). CDR3 length equals 14 residues. Trimming cost V 4 bases and J 4 bases, with 10 bases left between them. CDR1 and CDR2 (germline): SNHLY, FYNNEI. CDR3 sequence (DNA): TGTGCCAGCAGTGCGACAGTCCTCACCGGGGAGCTGTTTTTT. This sequence encodes CASSATVLTGELFF.

J is TRBJ2-1 and V is TRBV12-3 or TRBV12-4, with D possibly TRBD2 on 6 matching bases. This CDR3 has 16 residues. Trimming removed 5 bases from V and 4 bases from J, with 18 bases in between. CDR3 bases: TGTGCCAGCAGTCCGCCGTCTAGCGATAATTACAATGAGCAGTTCTTC. It is translated as CASSPPSSDNYNEQFF.

The J gene is TRBJ1-4, the V gene TRBV6-5, with 7 bases fitting TRBD1. Germline-derived CDR1 and CDR2 are MNHEY and SVGAGI. The CDR3 is 16 residues long. V lost 6 bases, J lost 0 bases, and 7 bases stayed unmatched. The CDR3 sequence is CASRRKGATTNEKLFF. The CDR3 region has the DNA TGTGCCAGCAGGCGAAAGGGGGCCACAACTAATGAAAAACTGTTTTTT.

V usage is TRBV5-1 and J usage is TRBJ1-5, with D unclear. V shed 4 bases and J shed 4 bases, with 15 bases lying between them. Germline CDR1 SGHRS, CDR2 YFSETQ. The CDR3 is made up of 15 amino acids. As DNA, the CDR3 is TGCGCCAGCAGCCTAGGGCCCGGAGGTAATCAGCCCCAGCATTTT. It yields the protein CASSLGPGGNQPQHF.

In this sample, this clonotype turned up a few times. This chain joins TRBV5-6 and TRBJ2-2; 10 bases map to TRBD1. From germline, CDR1 is SGHDT and CDR2 YYEEEE. The CDR3 has 15 residues. Trimming took 9 bases from V and 5 from J; bases not matched to a gene: 10. CDR3 coding DNA: TGTGCCACCCACGCTGACAGGGGGCATACCGGGGAGCTGTTTTTT. This encodes CATHADRGHTGELFF.

The CDR3 here is CSALGLAGANEQFF. The CDR3 nucleotides read TGCAGCGCCCTTGGACTAGCGGGGGCCAATGAGCAGTTCTTC. The gene calls are TRBV29-1 and TRBJ2-1, with 13 bases aligning to TRBD2. Germline CDR1 is SQVTM and CDR2 is ANQGSEA. The CDR3 has 14 amino acids. With 7 bases clipped from V and 6 bases from J, the junction kept 6 bases outside the gene matches.

This clonotype showed up many times. The chain combines TRBV6-2 or TRBV6-3 with TRBJ2-1; D assignment may be TRBD1 or TRBD2 (5 bases each). Trimming took off 0 bases at V and 3 bases at J, with 15 bases between the two ends. The CDR3 consists of 17 residues. CDR1 is MNHEY, CDR2 SVGEGT, per germline. This chain's CDR3 is CASSYSSVRGVYNEQFF. The CDR3, as DNA: TGTGCCAGCAGTTACTCGAGTGTGAGAGGGGTCTACAATGAGCAGTTCTTC.

The J gene is TRBJ1-2, the V gene TRBV29-1, with 7 positions matching TRBD1. The germline CDR1 and CDR2 sequences are SQVTM and ANQGSEA. The CDR3 loop spans 12 amino acids. V shed 6 bases, J shed 7 bases, and the junction held 8 bases outside the gene matches. CDR3 sequence: CSVGDRDTGYTF. In DNA form, the CDR3 reads TGCAGCGTGGGAGACAGGGACACTGGCTACACCTTC.

At least ten counts were recorded for this clonotype. V and J are TRBV18 and TRBJ1-1, with D possibly being TRBD1 (6 bases). The CDR3 sequence is 13 residues long. Germline CDR1 reads KGHSH; CDR2 reads LQKENI. V lost 7 bases to trimming and J lost 4 bases, with 13 bases between them. The CDR3 DNA reads TGTGCCAGCTACCGGGACATCGGCACTGAAGCTTTCTTT. Encoded protein: CASYRDIGTEAFF. The whole variable domain, remainder taken from reference TRBV18 and TRBJ1-1, is NAGVMQNPRHLVRRRGQEARLRCSPMKGHSHVYWYRQLPEEGLKFMVYLQKENIIDESGMPKERFSAEFPKEGPSILRIQQVVRGDSAAYFCASYRDIGTEAFFGQGTRLTVV.

The chain links TRBV5-6 to TRBJ1-5; tentative D call: TRBD1 (5 bases). Looked up from germline, CDR1 is SGHDT and CDR2 is YYEEEE. CDR3 length: 15 residues. The V and J ends lost 1 base and 7 bases respectively, with 15 bases between them. CDR3 sequence (DNA): TGTGCCAGCAGCTTGCGCCGGCAGGGTGGACAGCCCCAGCATTTT. Amino acids: CASSLRRQGGQPQHF.

V gene TRBV4-3 combines with J gene TRBJ1-4; tentative D call: TRBD1 (5 bases). The CDR3 covers 16 residues. Germline values: CDR1 LGHNA, CDR2 YSLEER. Trimming removed 4 bases from V and 8 bases from J, with 20 bases in between. This CDR3 is CASSPHPRARGEKLFF. CDR3 nucleotides: TGCGCCAGCAGCCCCCATCCCAGGGCGAGAGGGGAAAAACTGTTTTTT.

This clonotype was detected a few times. The chain employs TRBV7-2 and TRBJ2-2, with 14 bases aligning to TRBD2. The CDR3 covers 19 residues. CDR1 and CDR2 from the germline V gene are SGHTA and FQGNSA. V lost 5 bases, J lost 5 bases, and 13 bases stayed unmatched. The CDR3 reads CASSPYRLAGGRSTGELFF. CDR3 DNA: TGTGCCAGCAGCCCGTATCGACTAGCGGGGGGGCGTTCGACCGGGGAGCTGTTTTTT.